The clone carrying this T cell receptor beta chain was counted many times. Its specificity is not known. Sorting that relied on CD45RO/CCR7/CD25/CD127/CD95/CD27 yielded CD4+ naive, central memory, regulatory and stem cell-like memory cells. Purity of each sorted population was above 95%. Investigators reverse transcribed all isolated RNA, so they sequenced expressed TCRB transcripts. Profiled with immunoSEQ multiplex PCR; TCRdb holds only in-frame clones, not every one. The table has 300,000 to 350,000 clones, 8% seen once; the top ten hold around 0.45%. V gave up 2 bases and J gave up 1 base; unmatched junction bases: 3. The V gene's germline CDR1 is SEHNR and CDR2 FQNEAQ (reference sequence). There are 15 residues in the CDR3. The data are from a study of beta chain features in type 1 diabetes. General observations from the study: Type 1 diabetes patients had moderately but significantly shorter TCRB CDR3s in all four CD4+ subsets.

Sequenced material: central memory CD4+ T cells from blood. This chain links TRBV7-9 with TRBJ2-5; 8 nucleotides align to TRBD2. This TCR came from a young woman in good health. This CDR3 is CASSLRGGLQETQYF. The CDR3 DNA sequence: TGTGCCAGCAGCTTACGCGGGGGGCTCCAAGAGACCCAGTACTTC.